This entry concerns a single T cell receptor (beta chain). The source of the sample is a study of T cell responses to AZD1222 COVID-19 vaccine. Clones were read by immunoSEQ multiplex PCR, and TCRdb kept only the in-frame ones, dropping some. The sample contains 50,000 to 55,000 clones, 87% of which appear only once. The sequence came from an adult who received the AZD1222 COVID-19 vaccine. The sequencing here drew on peripheral blood, taken 28 days after the second AZD1222 dose.

The CDR3 loop is CASNRLAGGGYNEQFF. In DNA, the CDR3 is TGTGCCAGCAACCGCCTAGCGGGAGGGGGGTACAATGAGCAGTTCTTC. This chain links TRBV2 with TRBJ2-1; TRBD2 matches 12 bases. The germline CDR1 and CDR2 sequences are SNHLY and FYNNEI. The CDR3 spans 16 residues. V lost 7 bases to trimming and J lost 4 bases; unmatched junction nucleotides: 8.